This entry lists 16 T cell receptor beta chains sequenced from one sample in a study of blood T cell repertoires in COVID-19. Profiled with immunoSEQ multiplex PCR; TCRdb holds only in-frame clones, not every one. The profile shows around 250,000 clones, over 70% of them singletons. The specimen sequenced was peripheral blood. These receptors came from a man older than 75 with acute or convalescent COVID-19.

The V and J genes are TRBV18 and TRBJ2-4; a weak D match, TRBD1 (5 bases). This CDR3 contains 16 residues. Per germline, CDR1 KGHSH and CDR2 LQKENI. V was trimmed by 3 bases and J by 4 bases, leaving 16 bases between them. CDR3 DNA: TGTGCCAGCTCACCGACGACAGAGATGCTTAAAAACATTCAGTACTTC. Its protein product is CASSPTTEMLKNIQYF.

The rearrangement links TRBV7-9 to TRBJ2-1; 7 positions match TRBD2. CDR1 SEHNR and CDR2 FQNEAQ come from the germline V gene (reference sequence). The V and J ends lost 4 bases and 0 bases, in that order; junction bases with no gene match: 15. This CDR3 has 19 residues. CDR3 amino acids: CASSSGSGRGTRSYNEQFF. CDR3 coding DNA: TGTGCCAGCAGCTCGGGCAGTGGGCGGGGGACCCGCTCCTACAATGAGCAGTTCTTC.

CDR3 region: CASSTRTSGALDEQFF. DNA of the CDR3: TGTGCCAGCAGCACCAGGACTAGCGGGGCCCTGGATGAGCAGTTCTTC. This sequence joins TRBV7-8 and TRBJ2-1; 12 nucleotides match TRBD2. This CDR3 contains 16 residues. V dropped 5 bases and J dropped 8; count of bases not matched to a gene: 10. CDR1 and CDR2 from the germline V gene are SGHVS and FQNEAQ. The full variable domain, completed using reference TRBV7-8 and TRBJ2-1, is GAGVSQSPRYKVAKRGQDVALRCDPISGHVSLFWYQQALGQGPEFLTYFQNEAQLDKSGLPSDRFFAERPEGSVSTLKIQRTQQEDSAVYLCASSTRTSGALDEQFFGPGTRLTVL.

The rearrangement joins TRBV3-1 (or the pseudogene TRBV3-2) to TRBJ2-1, with 7 bases aligning to TRBD1. After removal of 5 bases from V and 5 bases from J, the junction contained 9 bases not matched to a gene. The V gene's germline CDR1 is LGHDT and CDR2 YNNKEL (reference sequence). This CDR3 contains 15 residues. CDR3 amino acids: CASSDTGDPNNEQFF. The CDR3, as DNA: TGTGCCAGCAGCGATACAGGGGACCCTAACAATGAGCAGTTCTTC.

As for this clone: One junction end does not reproduce the germline sequence, and a read error may be involved. This chain connects TRBV28 to TRBJ2-7; D may be TRBD1 (6 bases). Germline CDR1 and CDR2: MDHEN and SYDVKM. The CDR3 has 13 residues. Here the CDR3 DNA reads TGTGCCAGCAGTTTAGGTCAGGGGAATGGGAATGACTTC. Translation: CASSLGQGNGNDF. Based on the CDR3 plus reference TRBV28 and TRBJ2-7, the full variable domain is DVKVTQSSRYLVKRTGEKVFLECVQDMDHENMFWYRQDPGLGLRLIYFSYDVKMKEKGDIPEGYSVSREKKERFSLILESASTNQTSMYLCASSLGQGNGNDFGPGTRLTVT.

The CDR3 region is CASSLMGLDLSETQYF. For the CDR3, the DNA is TGTGCCAGCAGCTTAATGGGACTAGACTTGTCGGAGACCCAGTACTTC. The rearrangement joins TRBV7-2 to TRBJ2-5; TRBD2 agrees at 8 bases. J was trimmed by 5 bases and V by 2 bases; bases with no gene match: 10. Germline CDR1 SGHTA, CDR2 FQGNSA. This CDR3 spans 16 amino acids.

The chain joins TRBV2 to TRBJ1-3; 7 bases agree with TRBD1. The CDR3 loop spans 17 amino acids. The V segment lost 2 bases and the J segment 0 bases; nucleotides outside the gene matches: 7. Germline lookup yields CDR1 SNHLY and CDR2 FYNNEI. CDR3 nucleotides: TGTGCCAGCAGTGAACTAACAGGGGTCCACTCTGGAAACACCATATATTTT. Amino acid sequence: CASSELTGVHSGNTIYF.

The chain is built from TRBV3-1 (or the pseudogene TRBV3-2) and TRBJ2-7; D is possibly TRBD2 (6 bases). Trimming left V 1 base short and J 6 bases short, with 10 bases between. The germline gives CDR1 LGHDT, CDR2 YNNKEL (reference sequence). The CDR3 runs 13 residues. The CDR3 bases are TGTGCCAGCAGCCAAGGTTACGGGGGCGAGCAGTACTTC. Translation: CASSQGYGGEQYF.

This chain connects TRBV19 to TRBJ2-1; possibly TRBD1 for D (5 bases). Per germline, CDR1 LNHDA and CDR2 SQIVND (reference sequence). This CDR3 comprises 16 residues. The V gene lost 7 bases and the J gene lost 3 bases, with 19 bases spanning the gap. The CDR3 reads CASTNGAPRSYNEQFF. CDR3 nucleotide sequence: TGTGCCAGTACCAATGGGGCCCCCAGGAGCTACAATGAGCAGTTCTTC.

The V and J genes are TRBV4-1 and TRBJ2-1, with a weak D call TRBD1 (5 bases). Trimming cost V 1 base and J 5 bases, with 6 bases left between them. This CDR3 contains 13 residues. Per the germline V gene, CDR1 is MGHRA and CDR2 is YSYEKL. DNA of the CDR3: TGCGCCAGCAGCCAAGCACAGGACAATGAGCAGTTCTTC. Translated: CASSQAQDNEQFF.

The chain carries TRBV5-1 and TRBJ2-4; 9 bases are shared with TRBD1. Germline values: CDR1 SGHRS, CDR2 YFSETQ. V shed 3 bases, J shed 3 bases, and the junction held 4 bases outside the gene matches. CDR3 length equals 15 residues. This chain's CDR3 is CASSSRDRDKNIQYF. Written as DNA, the CDR3 is TGCGCCAGCAGCTCCCGGGACAGGGACAAAAACATTCAGTACTTC.

The rearrangement links TRBV5-1 to TRBJ2-3; 8 bases line up with TRBD1. The CDR3 is 12 residues long. V was clipped by 4 bases and J by 11 bases; unmatched bases: 6. Germline values: CDR1 SGHRS, CDR2 YFSETQ. CDR3 in DNA: TGCGCCAGCAGCAATCAGGGGACAGGGCAGTATTTT. This sequence encodes CASSNQGTGQYF.

This clone was counted ten times or more. This chain links TRBV2 with TRBJ2-3; D gene ambiguous. The ends were cut back, 3 bases at V and 14 bases at J, with 21 bases in the middle. CDR1 and CDR2 (germline): SNHLY, FYNNEI. There are 14 residues in the CDR3. The CDR3 here is CASSDVMYNPHPYF. CDR3 nucleotides: TGTGCCAGCAGTGACGTCATGTACAATCCGCATCCGTATTTT.

The J gene is TRBJ1-1, the V gene TRBV9; perhaps TRBD1 as D (5 bases). Germline-derived CDR1 and CDR2 are SGDLS and YYNGEE. This CDR3 has 14 residues. Deletions cut 0 bases from V and 4 bases from J, with 10 bases between. CDR3 loop: CASSVDQGPTEAFF. The CDR3, as DNA: TGTGCCAGCAGCGTAGACCAGGGTCCCACTGAAGCTTTCTTT.

As DNA, the CDR3 is TGTGCCAGCAGCTTGGATGAGACTAGTCCTTACGAGCAGTACTTC. Residues: CASSLDETSPYEQYF. The rearrangement uses TRBV5-5 and TRBJ2-7, with D possibly matching TRBD2 (6 bases). This CDR3 region has 15 residues. The V end lost 0 bases, the J end lost 4 bases, and 14 bases lay between the germline ends. Germline CDR1 and CDR2: SGHKS and YYEKEE (reference sequence).

V gene TRBV2 combines with J gene TRBJ2-2; TRBD1 aligns across 11 bases. Germline V gene sequence: CDR1 SNHLY, CDR2 FYNNEI. V shed 2 bases and J 4 bases; nucleotides not matched to a gene: 3. CDR3 length: 16 residues. In nucleotides, the CDR3 is TGTGCCAGCAGTGAAACGGGGACAGGGGGCACCGGGGAGCTGTTTTTT. It translates to CASSETGTGGTGELFF.